These 12 T cell receptor beta chains were all obtained from the same sample, sequenced in a study of cytomegalovirus exposure and HLA in healthy donors. PCR involved 60 Vbeta and 13 Jbeta primers. Sequencing used immunoSEQ multiplex PCR; TCRdb keeps in-frame clones, though not all of them. The sample comprises around 120,000 clones, around 10% of which are singletons, and approximately 3% rests with the top ten. Sequencing was done on a sample of PBMCs. These receptors all come from a man aged 25-45 years in good health and CMV-seronegative.

This clone came up a few times. This sequence joins TRBV7-2 and TRBJ2-7; D perhaps matches TRBD1 (6 bases). Trimming took 5 bases from V and 0 from J, leaving 8 bases between them. This CDR3 spans 13 amino acids. Germline V gene lookup returns CDR1 SGHTA and CDR2 FQGNSA. CDR3 DNA: TGTGCCAGCAGCCGGGACAACTCCTACGAGCAGTACTTC. The encoded protein is CASSRDNSYEQYF. Full variable domain (rest looked up from reference TRBV7-2 and TRBJ2-7): GAGVSQSPSNKVTEKGKDVELRCDPISGHTALYWYRQSLGQGLEFLIYFQGNSAPDKSGLPSDRFSAERTGGSVSTLTIQRTQQEDSAVYLCASSRDNSYEQYFGPGTRLTVT.

The genes are TRBV27 and TRBJ2-7; 7 bases align to TRBD1. This CDR3 has 14 amino acids. Unmatched junction bases numbered 9, after V lost 8 bases and J lost 2 bases. Germline-derived CDR1 and CDR2 are MNHEY and SMNVEV (reference sequence). The CDR3 region has the DNA TGTGCCAGCCGTTCGGACAGGCTTCCCTACGAGCAGTACTTC. Amino acids: CASRSDRLPYEQYF.

The table lists this clone with a count of one. The chain uses TRBV9 and TRBJ2-5; 9 bases agree with TRBD2. This CDR3 is 15 amino acids long. V lost 6 bases, J lost 5 bases, and 11 bases stayed unmatched. The germline CDR1 and CDR2 sequences are SGDLS and YYNGEE. The CDR3: CASTPRGGALETQYF. In DNA, the CDR3 is TGTGCCAGCACCCCCCGCGGGGGGGCCTTGGAGACCCAGTACTTC.

This clone was seen only a few times. The genes are TRBV6-1 and TRBJ1-2, with 10 bases lining up with TRBD1. The trim removed 3 bases at V and 4 bases at J, leaving 5 bases unmatched. CDR3 length: 15 amino acids. Looked up from germline, CDR1 is MNHNS and CDR2 is SASEGT. As DNA, the CDR3 is TGTGCCAGCAGTGACACGACAGGGGGCCCCTATGGCTACACCTTC. As protein: CASSDTTGGPYGYTF.

The chain is built from TRBV2 and TRBJ1-2; TRBD1 matches 7 bases. V was pared by 0 bases and J by 2 bases, with 3 bases of the junction left unmatched. CDR1 is SNHLY, CDR2 FYNNEI, per germline. This CDR3 spans 15 amino acids. The CDR3 is CASSEAQGVNYGYTF. Written as DNA, the CDR3 is TGTGCCAGCAGTGAAGCGCAGGGGGTGAACTATGGCTACACCTTC.

V usage is TRBV6-1 and J usage is TRBJ2-1; 7 bases are shared with TRBD1. The J segment lost 0 bases and the V segment lost 4 bases, leaving 12 bases of the junction unmatched. Germline V gene sequence: CDR1 MNHNS, CDR2 SASEGT. The CDR3 sequence is 18 residues long. The DNA of the CDR3 is TGTGCCAGCAGTGCCTGGACAGGCAGAGGAAGCTCCTACAATGAGCAGTTCTTC. Translated, it gives CASSAWTGRGSSYNEQFF.

The genes are TRBV6-5 and TRBJ1-1, with D perhaps TRBD1 (5 bases). The germline CDR1 and CDR2 sequences are MNHEY and SVGAGI. The CDR3 extends over 12 amino acids. V dropped 0 bases and J dropped 10 bases, with 9 bases sitting between them. This CDR3 reads CASSYSGEAAFF. The CDR3 DNA reads as TGTGCCAGCAGTTACTCGGGGGAGGCAGCTTTCTTT.

This rearrangement joins TRBV6-5 to TRBJ2-5; 7 positions match TRBD2. Germline assignment: CDR1 MNHEY and CDR2 SVGAGI. The CDR3 runs to 14 residues. J was trimmed by 4 bases and V by 2 bases; bases with no gene match: 4. The CDR3, as DNA: TGTGCCAGCAGTTACGGGAGGGGATCAGAGACCCAGTACTTC. Protein sequence: CASSYGRGSETQYF.

The gene calls are TRBV4-3 and TRBJ1-1; 9 positions agree with TRBD1. The germline V gene has CDR1 LGHNA and CDR2 YSLEER. The CDR3 has 15 residues. J was trimmed by 3 bases and V by 0 bases; bases with no gene match: 2. CDR3 loop: CASSQEGTGYTEAFF. Written as DNA, the CDR3 is TGCGCCAGCAGCCAAGAAGGGACAGGGTACACTGAAGCTTTCTTT.

This clone showed up just a few times. The rearrangement uses TRBV28 and TRBJ2-1, with a weak D call TRBD1 (5 bases). Germline CDR1 reads MDHEN; CDR2 reads SYDVKM. The V and J ends lost 7 bases and 6 bases respectively, with 7 bases between them. The CDR3 covers 11 residues. The CDR3 region is CASIRGNEQFF. The CDR3 DNA is TGTGCCAGCATAAGGGGCAATGAGCAGTTCTTC. Together with reference TRBV28 and TRBJ2-1, the CDR3 gives the full variable domain: DVKVTQSSRYLVKRTGEKVFLECVQDMDHENMFWYRQDPGLGLRLIYFSYDVKMKEKGDIPEGYSVSREKKERFSLILESASTNQTSMYLCASIRGNEQFFGPGTRLTVL.

A remark on this clone: The sample contains more than one DNA sequence encoding this CDR3. V gene TRBV7-2 combines with J gene TRBJ1-4; 10 nucleotides match TRBD1. Germline lookup yields CDR1 SGHTA and CDR2 FQGNSA. The V gene end was trimmed by 0 bases and the J gene end by 8 bases; junction bases not matched to a gene: 6. The CDR3 sequence is 16 residues long. CDR3 coding DNA: TGTGCCAGCAGCTTAGCCTTCTGGACAGGGGGAGAAAAACTGTTTTTT. It is translated as CASSLAFWTGGEKLFF. Full variable domain (rest looked up from reference TRBV7-2 and TRBJ1-4): GAGVSQSPSNKVTEKGKDVELRCDPISGHTALYWYRQSLGQGLEFLIYFQGNSAPDKSGLPSDRFSAERTGGSVSTLTIQRTQQEDSAVYLCASSLAFWTGGEKLFFGSGTQLSVL.

This sequence joins TRBV27 and TRBJ1-2, with 7 bases matching TRBD1. J lost 5 bases, V lost 6 bases, and 9 bases had no gene match. Germline V gene lookup returns CDR1 MNHEY and CDR2 SMNVEV (reference sequence). CDR3 length: 14 residues. CDR3 in DNA: TGTGCCAGCAGCCCCGGCGAGGGGGCATATGGCTACACCTTC. Its translation: CASSPGEGAYGYTF.